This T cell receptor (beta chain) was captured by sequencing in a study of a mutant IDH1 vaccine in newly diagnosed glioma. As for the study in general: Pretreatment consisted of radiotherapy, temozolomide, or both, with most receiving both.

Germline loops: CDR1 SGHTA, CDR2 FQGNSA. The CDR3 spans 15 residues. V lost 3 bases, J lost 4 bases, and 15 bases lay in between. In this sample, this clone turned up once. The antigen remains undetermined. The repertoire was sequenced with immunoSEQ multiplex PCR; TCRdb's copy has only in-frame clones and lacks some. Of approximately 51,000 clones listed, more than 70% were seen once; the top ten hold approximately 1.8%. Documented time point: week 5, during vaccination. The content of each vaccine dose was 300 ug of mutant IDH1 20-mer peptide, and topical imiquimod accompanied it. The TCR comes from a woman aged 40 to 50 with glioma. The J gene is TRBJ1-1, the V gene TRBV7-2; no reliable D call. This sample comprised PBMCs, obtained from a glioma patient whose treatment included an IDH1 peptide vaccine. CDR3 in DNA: TGTGCCAGCAGCTTTTTTCAGCTTCCGGGCACTGAAGCTTTCTTT. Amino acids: CASSFFQLPGTEAFF.